This entry features one T cell receptor beta chain sequence. This record belongs to a study of radiotherapy plus CTLA-4 blockade in lung cancer. Trimming cost V 1 base and J 3 bases, with 11 bases left between them. Germline V lookup: CDR1 LGHNA, CDR2 YSLEER. The CDR3 has 15 amino acids. Sequencing was performed with immunoSEQ multiplex PCR; in TCRdb, only in-frame clones are kept and a portion is missing. The table records 85,000 to 90,000 clones, around nine tenths of them present only once. This clonotype was obtained from a human donor with non-small cell lung cancer that progressed on radiotherapy plus ipilimumab. The chain couples TRBV4-3 to TRBJ2-3; weak D call: TRBD2 (6 bases). The sample consisted of peripheral blood, taken from a patient treated with radiotherapy plus ipilimumab. The CDR3 loop is CASSQVRGTTDTQYF. In nucleotides, the CDR3 is TGCGCCAGCAGCCAAGTCCGGGGGACTACAGATACGCAGTATTTT.